This entry features one T cell receptor (beta chain) sequence. Its antigen remains unidentified. The assay was immunoSEQ multiplex PCR, and TCRdb's table has in-frame clones only and misses some. The table shows roughly 80,000 clones, with around 93% occurring only once. The sample is drawn from a study of T cell responses to AZD1222 COVID-19 vaccine. General study findings and limits: Mostly white British, mostly female donors; authors suggested clonal diversity may be underestimated. Epitopes outside B.1.351 and B.1.1.7 mutated regions reportedly drew nearly half of spike TCRs. Of the AZD1222 recipients, only five to seven were seropositive at baseline.

The sample in question was peripheral blood, obtained 28 days after the second AZD1222 dose. The receptor comes from an adult who received the AZD1222 COVID-19 vaccine.

The CDR3 DNA reads as TGTGCCAGCAGTGAAGCGCTTTGGGGGTTTTCTGGAAACACCATATATTTT. Encoded protein: CASSEALWGFSGNTIYF. This chain links TRBV2 with TRBJ1-3, with D perhaps TRBD1 (5 bases). Trimming left V 0 bases short and J 1 base short, with 13 bases between. This CDR3 spans 17 amino acids. CDR1 and CDR2 (germline): SNHLY, FYNNEI.